One sample yielded the 28 T cell receptor beta chains listed below, sequenced in a study of blood T cells in healthy people across ages. The authors ran a second PCR of roughly 6 to 12 cycles using a sample-barcoded 5' primer and a J-beta primer mix. TCRdb analysed the 5' RACE reads with MiXCR anew, one entry per CDR3 protein. The data hold approximately 940,000 distinct CDR3 sequences, with 40% to 60% observed a single time. What was sequenced was blood. These receptors were taken from a young man in good health.

The chain joins TRBV7-3 to TRBJ2-1; D possibly uses TRBD1 or TRBD2 (6 bases each). CDR3 length: 12 amino acids. The V and J ends lost 5 bases and 12 bases respectively, with 14 bases between them. Germline V gene sequence: CDR1 SGHTA, CDR2 FQGTGA. The CDR3 nucleotides read TGTGCCAGCAGCCCCGATGGGGGGCGGCAGTTCTTC. Translated: CASSPDGGRQFF.

This clonotype appeared a few times. This chain links TRBV7-2 with TRBJ2-5; no clear D gene. The J call is doubtful: the DNA matches TRBJ2-7 better. This CDR3 spans 13 amino acids. CDR1 is SGHTA and CDR2 is FQGNSA in the germline V gene. The CDR3 region has the DNA TGTGCCAGCAGCCCTAGGGTAGGGAACGAGCAGTACTTC. As protein: CASSPRVGNEQYF.

V usage is TRBV2 and J usage is TRBJ1-1; TRBD1 agrees at 11 bases. This CDR3 comprises 13 residues. Germline loops: CDR1 SNHLY, CDR2 FYNNEI. V shed 8 bases, J shed 5 bases, and the junction held 4 bases outside the gene matches. CDR3 in DNA: TGTGCCAGCCGGAGGGACAGGGGGACTGAAGCTTTCTTT. This encodes CASRRDRGTEAFF.

The V and J genes are TRBV29-1 and TRBJ2-7; tentative D call: TRBD1 (6 bases). The CDR3 runs to 14 residues. Per germline, CDR1 SQVTM and CDR2 ANQGSEA. Trimming took off 6 bases at V and 0 bases at J, with 15 bases between the two ends. The CDR3 loop is CSVSRDTSSYEQYF. The CDR3, as DNA: TGCAGCGTAAGTCGGGACACAAGCTCCTACGAGCAGTACTTC.

The V gene is TRBV9, the J gene TRBJ1-1; D call uncertain. V was trimmed by 0 bases and J by 6 bases, leaving 15 bases between them. This CDR3 has 15 amino acids. The germline CDR1 and CDR2 sequences are SGDLS and YYNGEE. The CDR3 protein is CASSVDGTAGAEAFF. CDR3 nucleotides: TGTGCCAGCAGCGTAGATGGAACAGCCGGAGCTGAAGCTTTCTTT.

The V and J genes are TRBV6-6 and TRBJ1-1; TRBD1 aligns across 7 bases. CDR1 and CDR2 from the germline V gene are MNHNY and SVGAGI (reference sequence). The CDR3 loop spans 13 amino acids. The V gene end was trimmed by 5 bases and the J gene end by 5 bases; junction bases not matched to a gene: 5. The CDR3 sequence: CASSLNRGTEAFF. The DNA for the CDR3 is TGTGCCAGCAGTCTGAACAGGGGAACTGAAGCTTTCTTT.

The rearrangement links TRBV4-1 to TRBJ2-7; D not resolved. Germline V gene lookup returns CDR1 MGHRA and CDR2 YSYEKL. V was cut by 4 bases and J by 4 bases, with 14 bases left in between. This CDR3 is 14 amino acids long. CDR3 protein: CASSLNDGPYEQYF. CDR3 sequence (DNA): TGCGCCAGCAGCCTAAATGACGGGCCTTACGAGCAGTACTTC.

This sequence joins TRBV5-1 and TRBJ2-7, with D possibly matching TRBD1 (7 bases). V was pared by 4 bases and J by 3 bases, with 11 bases between. CDR3 size: 13 residues. Germline CDR1 reads SGHRS; CDR2 reads YFSETQ. Here the CDR3 reads CASSDQGGYEQYF. CDR3 sequence (DNA): TGCGCCAGCAGCGATCAGGGGGGCTACGAGCAGTACTTC.

This chain connects TRBV6-6 to TRBJ2-5; maybe TRBD1 (6 bases). The tail of the sequence fits TRBJ2-7 better, so the J call may be wrong. Per germline, CDR1 MNHNY and CDR2 SVGAGI (reference sequence). The CDR3 contains 14 residues. CDR3 region: CASSYGIRGSEQYF. The CDR3 bases are TGTGCCAGCAGTTACGGAATTAGGGGGTCCGAGCAGTACTTC.

This clonotype was seen only once. The V and J genes are TRBV4-2 and TRBJ2-5; TRBD2 matches 10 bases. The length of the CDR3 is 16 residues. Germline V gene sequence: CDR1 LGHNA, CDR2 YNFKEQ. The V gene end was trimmed by 2 bases and the J gene end by 3 bases; junction bases not matched to a gene: 6. CDR3 sequence: CASSQRLSGGEETQYF. CDR3 nucleotide sequence: TGTGCCAGCAGCCAACGCCTCAGCGGGGGGGAAGAGACCCAGTACTTC.

This chain joins TRBV7-9 and TRBJ2-5, with TRBD1 identical over 8 bases. This CDR3 region has 14 residues. Germline V lookup: CDR1 SEHNR, CDR2 FQNEAQ (reference sequence). J lost 7 bases, V lost 4 bases, and 8 bases had no gene match. The CDR3 region is CASSSRTGTGTQYF. The CDR3 DNA sequence: TGTGCCAGCAGCTCGAGGACAGGGACGGGGACCCAGTACTTC.

The sample holds a few counts of this clonotype. This rearrangement joins TRBV3-1 to TRBJ2-1; 9 bases fit TRBD2. Germline V gene data show CDR1 as LGHDT and CDR2 as YNNKEL (reference sequence). With 3 bases clipped from V and 0 bases from J, the junction kept 0 bases outside the gene matches. The CDR3 has 15 residues. CDR3 nucleotide sequence: TGTGCCAGCAGCCAGCGGGAGGGCTCCTACAATGAGCAGTTCTTC. It translates to CASSQREGSYNEQFF.

This clonotype was counted only a few times. This chain joins TRBV3-1 and TRBJ2-7; D perhaps matches TRBD1 (6 bases). The CDR3 consists of 12 residues. V lost 4 bases, J lost 6 bases, and 10 bases lay in between. CDR1 is LGHDT, CDR2 YNNKEL, per germline (reference sequence). This CDR3 is CASSPGTPEQYF. The CDR3 region has the DNA TGTGCCAGCAGCCCGGGGACACCCGAGCAGTACTTC.

V and J are TRBV28 and TRBJ2-7, with 7 bases aligning to TRBD1. The CDR3 has 12 residues. Germline CDR1 and CDR2: MDHEN and SYDVKM. V shed 8 bases, J shed 4 bases, and the junction held 5 bases outside the gene matches. Written as DNA, the CDR3 is TGTGCCAGCGAGGGGGCGCGGTACGAGCAGTACTTC. This translates into CASEGARYEQYF.

The V gene is TRBV6-6, the J gene TRBJ1-2; the match to TRBD1 covers 7 bases. After removal of 7 bases from V and 4 bases from J, the junction contained 9 bases not matched to a gene. There are 14 residues in the CDR3. The germline V gene encodes CDR1 MNHNY and CDR2 SVGAGI (reference sequence). The DNA for the CDR3 is TGTGCCAGCAAAAGGACAGGAGAATTCTATGGCTACACCTTC. Translating gives CASKRTGEFYGYTF.

Regarding this clonotype: A much bigger clone sits one base away, suggesting this may be a read error. The chain combines TRBV6-2 or TRBV6-3 with TRBJ2-7, with D perhaps given as TRBD1 or TRBD2 (5 bases each). The CDR3 is 15 residues long. Germline assignment: CDR1 MNHEY and CDR2 SVGEGT. Trimming took off 7 bases at V and 3 bases at J, with 19 bases between the two ends. CDR3 in DNA: TGTGCCAGCATTCTAACCGGGACGGAAGGCTACGAGCAGTACTTC. Translating gives CASILTGTEGYEQYF.

This clonotype was found once. Compared with germline, one end of the junction differs, possibly owing to a read error. The J gene is TRBJ2-3, the V gene TRBV15; 8 nucleotides align to TRBD2. Germline lookup yields CDR1 LNHNV and CDR2 YYDKDF (reference sequence). There are 16 residues in the CDR3. CDR3 protein: CATSRAGLGVADTRYF. CDR3 bases: TGTGCCACCAGCAGAGCGGGACTAGGCGTCGCAGATACGCGGTATTTT.

The rearrangement joins TRBV7-9 to TRBJ1-4; maybe TRBD1 (5 bases). CDR3 size: 14 residues. The ends were cut back, 2 bases at V and 6 bases at J, with 10 bases in the middle. CDR1 is SEHNR, CDR2 FQNEAQ, per germline (reference sequence). CDR3 residues: CASSLQGAHEKLFF. CDR3 nucleotides: TGTGCCAGCAGCTTACAAGGGGCGCATGAAAAACTGTTTTTT.

A few counts support this clonotype. The chain couples TRBV7-9 to TRBJ1-5; TRBD1 is a possible D gene (5 bases). The V gene lost 4 bases and the J gene lost 2 bases, with 15 bases spanning the gap. In germline, CDR1 is SEHNR, CDR2 FQNEAQ (reference sequence). The CDR3 runs to 16 residues. The CDR3 loop reads CASSSSTRGGNQPQHF. The CDR3 DNA reads as TGTGCCAGCAGCTCTTCGACAAGGGGAGGCAATCAGCCCCAGCATTTT.

V and J are TRBV20-1 and TRBJ2-1, with 12 bases lining up with TRBD2. The V gene's germline CDR1 is DFQATT and CDR2 SNEGSKA (reference sequence). V was clipped by 5 bases and J by 10 bases; unmatched bases: 3. This CDR3 has 12 amino acids. The DNA for the CDR3 is TGCAGTGCTTGGCTAGCGGGGGGGGAGCAGTTCTTC. It specifies CSAWLAGGEQFF.

The V call is TRBV28, the J call TRBJ1-6, with D tentatively TRBD1 (6 bases). From germline, CDR1 is MDHEN and CDR2 SYDVKM. V was trimmed by 10 bases and J by 7 bases, leaving 29 bases between them. This CDR3 is 18 amino acids long. The CDR3 reads CANSRPITGIGANSPLHF. The CDR3 DNA reads TGTGCCAACAGCCGACCAATCACAGGGATAGGCGCGAATTCACCCCTCCACTTT.

A few counts support this clonotype. V usage is TRBV4-1 and J usage is TRBJ2-5; no clear D. Germline-derived CDR1 and CDR2 are MGHRA and YSYEKL. The CDR3 length is 14 residues. V gave up 0 bases and J gave up 3 bases, with 8 bases separating them. In nucleotides, the CDR3 is TGCGCCAGCAGCCAAGACCTTAATAAAGAGACCCAGTACTTC. Protein: CASSQDLNKETQYF.

This chain joins TRBV9 and TRBJ2-1; TRBD2 aligns across 8 bases. Germline CDR1 reads SGDLS; CDR2 reads YYNGEE. The J segment lost 8 bases and the V segment lost 4 bases, leaving 11 bases of the junction unmatched. CDR3 length: 15 residues. Here the CDR3 reads CASSFYGGALDEQFF. The CDR3 DNA reads as TGTGCCAGCAGCTTTTACGGGGGGGCCCTCGATGAGCAGTTCTTC.

This clonotype was seen just once. The genes are TRBV7-9 and TRBJ1-4; tentatively, D is TRBD1 (5 bases). CDR1 is SEHNR and CDR2 is FQNEAQ in the germline V gene (reference sequence). Trimming stripped 6 bases from V and 8 bases from J, with 10 bases between. This CDR3 region has 12 residues. This chain's CDR3 is CASSLRQEKLFF. Written as DNA, the CDR3 is TGTGCCAGCAGTTTACGACAGGAAAAACTGTTTTTT.

The chain has TRBV28 and TRBJ2-3; D uncertain. The ends were cut back, 4 bases at V and 8 bases at J, with 10 bases in the middle. Germline lookup yields CDR1 MDHEN and CDR2 SYDVKM. The CDR3 is 12 residues long. This chain's CDR3 is CASSSNSFTQYF. CDR3 nucleotide sequence: TGTGCCAGCAGTTCTAATTCCTTTACGCAGTATTTT. Using reference TRBV28 and TRBJ2-3 for the parts outside the CDR3, the full variable domain is DVKVTQSSRYLVKRTGEKVFLECVQDMDHENMFWYRQDPGLGLRLIYFSYDVKMKEKGDIPEGYSVSREKKERFSLILESASTNQTSMYLCASSSNSFTQYFGPGTRLTVL.

CDR3 nucleotides: TGTGCCAGCAGTTACTCTGGGGGCCGAAATCAGCCCCAGCATTTT. Its translation is CASSYSGGRNQPQHF. This rearrangement joins TRBV6-5 to TRBJ1-5; the D gene is possibly TRBD1 (6 bases). The CDR3 is made up of 15 amino acids. Germline loops: CDR1 MNHEY, CDR2 SVGAGI. V was shortened by 0 bases and J by 4 bases, with 10 bases between the two germline ends.

This clonotype has more than one count but fewer than ten. The rearrangement links TRBV7-2 to TRBJ2-7; TRBD1 aligns across 9 bases. Germline V gene data show CDR1 as SGHTA and CDR2 as FQGNSA. V lost 6 bases to trimming and J lost 4 bases; unmatched junction nucleotides: 7. The CDR3 is made up of 14 amino acids. In nucleotides, the CDR3 is TGTGCCAGCAGGTCGAGTGGACAGGGGTACGAGCAGTACTTC. Its protein is CASRSSGQGYEQYF.

This clonotype was observed a handful of times. The rearrangement joins TRBV27 to TRBJ1-6, with a possible D match to TRBD1 (6 bases). Between the trimmed V and J ends, which lost 2 bases and 9 bases, there was a span of 11 bases. Germline CDR1 reads MNHEY; CDR2 reads SMNVEV (reference sequence). The CDR3 is 14 residues long. CDR3 sequence (DNA): TGTGCCAGCAGTTTAGGGGACAAACTTTCACCCCTCCACTTT. It translates to CASSLGDKLSPLHF.